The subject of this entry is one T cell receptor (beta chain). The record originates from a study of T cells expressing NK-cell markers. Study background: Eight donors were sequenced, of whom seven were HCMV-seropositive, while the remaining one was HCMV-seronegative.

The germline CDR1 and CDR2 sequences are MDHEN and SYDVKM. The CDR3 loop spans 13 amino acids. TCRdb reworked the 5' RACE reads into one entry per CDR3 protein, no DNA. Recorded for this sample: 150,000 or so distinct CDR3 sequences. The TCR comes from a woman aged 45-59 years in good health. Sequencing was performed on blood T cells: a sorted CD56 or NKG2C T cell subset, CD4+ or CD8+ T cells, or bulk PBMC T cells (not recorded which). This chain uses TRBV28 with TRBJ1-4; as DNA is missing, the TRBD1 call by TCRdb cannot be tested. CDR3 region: CASSLTGYEKLFF.